The rows below give T cell receptor beta chains drawn from one sample of a study of CD8 T cells in Susac syndrome. TCRdb processed the immunoSEQ multiplex PCR reads anew with MiXCR; each CDR3 protein has one entry. The table shows approximately 120,000 distinct CDR3 sequences, with 80% to 95% occurring only once. Specimen: CD4+ T cells from PBMCs. All receptors derive from a human donor in good health. CDR3s include the opening cysteine and the closing phenylalanine or tryptophan. The D gene is left open where the match is weak. Size is stated for part of the rows, as once, few or many counts, or as a class when the clone is expanded.

D gene: TRBD1
J gene: TRBJ1-1
clone size: .
V gene: TRBV19
CDR3 protein: CASIRQGFNTEAFF
CDR3 DNA: TGTGCCAGTATTCGACAGGGCTTTAACACTGAAGCTTTCTTT

D gene: TRBD1
J gene: TRBJ2-6
clone size: .
V gene: TRBV29-1
CDR3 protein: CSVETGPGANVLTF
CDR3 DNA: TGCAGCGTAGAGACAGGGCCTGGGGCCAACGTCCTGACTTTC

D gene: .
J gene: TRBJ1-2
clone size: .
V gene: TRBV4-2
CDR3 protein: CASSPAGAGYTF
CDR3 DNA: TGTGCCAGCAGCCCTGCCGGGGCTGGCTACACCTTC

D gene: .
J gene: TRBJ1-1
clone size: .
V gene: TRBV20-1
CDR3 protein: CSARRGLNTEAFF
CDR3 DNA: TGCAGTGCTAGAAGGGGTCTGAACACTGAAGCTTTCTTT

D gene: TRBD1
J gene: TRBJ2-3
clone size: .
V gene: TRBV5-1
CDR3 protein: CASSSGQGANTDTQYF
CDR3 DNA: TGCGCCAGCAGCAGCGGACAGGGGGCAAACACAGATACGCAGTATTTT

D gene: .
J gene: TRBJ2-1
clone size: .
V gene: TRBV7-2
CDR3 protein: CASRLTRPGEQFF
CDR3 DNA: TGTGCCAGCAGGCTTACGCGACCCGGTGAGCAGTTCTTC

D gene: .
J gene: TRBJ2-3
clone size: .
V gene: TRBV2
CDR3 protein: CASGENPLGRADTQYF
CDR3 DNA: TGTGCCAGCGGTGAAAATCCGCTGGGGCGAGCAGATACGCAGTATTTT

D gene: .
J gene: TRBJ2-7
clone size: .
V gene: TRBV7-2
CDR3 protein: CASGESNAYEQYF
CDR3 DNA: TGTGCCAGCGGAGAATCGAATGCCTACGAGCAGTACTTC

D gene: .
J gene: TRBJ1-5
clone size: .
V gene: TRBV20-1
CDR3 protein: CSASEDQPQHF
CDR3 DNA: TGCAGTGCTTCCGAGGATCAGCCCCAGCATTTT

D gene: .
J gene: TRBJ2-1
clone size: .
V gene: TRBV4-1
CDR3 protein: CASSQVGQGPYNEQFF
CDR3 DNA: TGCGCCAGCAGCCAAGTGGGGCAGGGGCCCTACAATGAGCAGTTCTTC

D gene: TRBD2
J gene: TRBJ2-1
clone size: .
V gene: TRBV27
CDR3 protein: CASGILAGGAYNEQFF
CDR3 DNA: TGTGCCAGCGGGATATTAGCGGGAGGGGCCTACAATGAGCAGTTCTTC

D gene: .
J gene: TRBJ2-6
clone size: .
V gene: TRBV4-2
CDR3 protein: CASSAVRPGASTSGANVLTF
CDR3 DNA: TGTGCCAGCAGCGCCGTACGACCCGGGGCAAGTACCTCTGGGGCCAACGTCCTGACTTTC

D gene: .
J gene: TRBJ2-7
clone size: .
V gene: TRBV13
CDR3 protein: CASSGNRDERQYF
CDR3 DNA: TGTGCCAGCAGCGGGAACCGGGACGAAAGACAGTACTTC

D gene: .
J gene: TRBJ2-1
clone size: .
V gene: TRBV9
CDR3 protein: CASSSVGDLDNEQFF
CDR3 DNA: TGTGCCAGCAGCTCGGTCGGAGATTTAGACAATGAGCAGTTCTTC

D gene: .
J gene: TRBJ1-2
clone size: .
V gene: TRBV19
CDR3 protein: CASSGQVYGYTF
CDR3 DNA: TGTGCCAGTAGTGGACAAGTCTATGGCTACACCTTC

D gene: .
J gene: TRBJ1-1
clone size: .
V gene: TRBV9
CDR3 protein: CASSVTGVTEAFF
CDR3 DNA: TGTGCCAGCAGCGTCACAGGCGTAACTGAAGCTTTCTTT

D gene: .
J gene: TRBJ2-3
clone size: .
V gene: TRBV7-2
CDR3 protein: CASSLSSYTDTQYF
CDR3 DNA: TGTGCCAGCAGCTTAAGCTCCTACACAGATACGCAGTATTTT

D gene: .
J gene: TRBJ2-1
clone size: .
V gene: TRBV12-3/TRBV12-4
CDR3 protein: CASSLGHEQFF
CDR3 DNA: TGTGCCAGCAGTCTCGGGCATGAGCAGTTCTTC

D gene: .
J gene: TRBJ2-2
clone size: .
V gene: TRBV5-6
CDR3 protein: CASRTRTGELFF
CDR3 DNA: TGTGCCAGCAGGACCAGAACCGGGGAGCTGTTTTTT

D gene: .
J gene: TRBJ1-2
clone size: .
V gene: TRBV3-1
CDR3 protein: CASSQEQGRTYGYTF
CDR3 DNA: TGTGCCAGCAGCCAAGAGCAGGGGCGCACCTATGGCTACACCTTC

D gene: .
J gene: TRBJ2-3
clone size: once
V gene: TRBV16
CDR3 protein: CASSQSPPSTDTQYF
CDR3 DNA: TGTGCCAGCAGCCAATCCCCCCCAAGCACAGATACGCAGTATTTT

D gene: TRBD1
J gene: TRBJ2-3
clone size: .
V gene: TRBV11-2
CDR3 protein: CASSLGDRDKNTQYF
CDR3 DNA: TGTGCCAGCAGCTTAGGAGACAGGGATAAGAATACGCAGTATTTT

D gene: TRBD1
J gene: TRBJ2-7
clone size: .
V gene: TRBV12-3/TRBV12-4
CDR3 protein: CASSLAPGTGGFYEQYF
CDR3 DNA: TGTGCCAGCAGTTTAGCGCCCGGGACAGGGGGTTTCTACGAGCAGTACTTC

D gene: .
J gene: TRBJ1-5
clone size: .
V gene: TRBV24-1
CDR3 protein: CATSDAQGDQPQHF
CDR3 DNA: TGTGCCACCAGTGATGCGCAGGGAGATCAGCCCCAGCATTTT

D gene: .
J gene: TRBJ1-1
clone size: once
V gene: TRBV14
CDR3 protein: CASSQLTGPYTEAFF
CDR3 DNA: TGTGCCAGCAGCCAATTAACAGGGCCGTACACTGAAGCTTTCTTT

D gene: .
J gene: TRBJ1-1
clone size: .
V gene: TRBV5-1
CDR3 protein: CASSLGAGPEAFF
CDR3 DNA: TGCGCCAGCAGCTTAGGGGCGGGCCCTGAAGCTTTCTTT

D gene: .
J gene: TRBJ1-2
clone size: .
V gene: TRBV3-1
CDR3 protein: CASSQRGSYYGYTF
CDR3 DNA: TGTGCCAGCAGCCAAAGGGGCTCGTACTATGGCTACACCTTC

D gene: TRBD1
J gene: TRBJ2-7
clone size: .
V gene: TRBV5-1
CDR3 protein: CASTSPGGEQYF
CDR3 DNA: TGCGCCAGCACCTCTCCAGGGGGAGAGCAGTACTTC

D gene: .
J gene: TRBJ2-3
clone size: .
V gene: TRBV5-1
CDR3 protein: CASSLFVGTETTDTQYF
CDR3 DNA: TGCGCCAGCAGCTTGTTCGTGGGGACCGAGACCACAGATACGCAGTATTTT

D gene: TRBD1
J gene: TRBJ1-5
clone size: .
V gene: TRBV3-1
CDR3 protein: CASSLGTGSNQPQHF
CDR3 DNA: TGTGCCAGCAGCCTTGGGACAGGAAGCAATCAGCCCCAGCATTTT

D gene: TRBD2
J gene: TRBJ2-1
clone size: .
V gene: TRBV18
CDR3 protein: CASSPRTSGPYNEQFF
CDR3 DNA: TGTGCCAGCTCACCCAGGACTAGCGGGCCTTACAATGAGCAGTTCTTC

D gene: .
J gene: TRBJ1-1
clone size: .
V gene: TRBV4-3
CDR3 protein: CASSQDRVRNTEAFF
CDR3 DNA: TGCGCCAGCAGCCAAGATAGGGTTCGGAACACTGAAGCTTTCTTT

D gene: TRBD2
J gene: TRBJ2-3
clone size: once
V gene: TRBV5-1
CDR3 protein: CASSFGTSLVDTQYF
CDR3 DNA: TGCGCCAGCAGTTTTGGGACTAGCCTTGTAGATACGCAGTATTTT

D gene: TRBD1
J gene: TRBJ2-2
clone size: .
V gene: TRBV7-3
CDR3 protein: CASSSRDRKRANTGELFF
CDR3 DNA: TGTGCCAGCAGCTCACGGGACAGAAAAAGAGCGAACACCGGGGAGCTGTTTTTT

D gene: TRBD2
J gene: TRBJ2-1
clone size: .
V gene: TRBV20-1
CDR3 protein: CSARAIIAGMGNEQFF
CDR3 DNA: TGCAGTGCTAGAGCGATCATAGCGGGAATGGGAAATGAGCAGTTCTTC

D gene: .
J gene: TRBJ1-3
clone size: .
V gene: TRBV25-1
CDR3 protein: CASSNGNTIYF
CDR3 DNA: TGTGCCAGCAGTAATGGAAACACCATATATTTT

D gene: TRBD2
J gene: TRBJ2-3
clone size: .
V gene: TRBV4-3
CDR3 protein: CASSQDRLAGGRGDTQYF
CDR3 DNA: TGCGCCAGCAGCCAAGATCGGCTAGCGGGAGGGCGAGGAGATACGCAGTATTTT

D gene: .
J gene: TRBJ2-5
clone size: once
V gene: TRBV11-2
CDR3 protein: CASSPRVGGETQYF
CDR3 DNA: TGTGCCAGCAGCCCACGGGTAGGGGGTGAGACCCAGTACTTC

D gene: .
J gene: TRBJ2-7
clone size: .
V gene: TRBV6-1
CDR3 protein: CASVDNPGEQYF
CDR3 DNA: TGTGCCAGCGTAGACAACCCCGGGGAGCAGTACTTC

D gene: .
J gene: TRBJ1-1
clone size: .
V gene: TRBV7-2
CDR3 protein: CASSSGRGAFF
CDR3 DNA: TGTGCCAGCAGTTCGGGTCGCGGAGCTTTCTTT

D gene: TRBD1
J gene: TRBJ1-5
clone size: once
V gene: TRBV27
CDR3 protein: CASSLQGGSQHF
CDR3 DNA: TGTGCCAGCAGCCTACAGGGGGGATCCCAGCATTTT

D gene: TRBD2
J gene: TRBJ2-3
clone size: .
V gene: TRBV27
CDR3 protein: CAQTPPRGGAIKDTQYF
CDR3 DNA: TGTGCCCAAACTCCACCCCGGGGGGGGGCAATCAAGGATACGCAGTATTTT

D gene: .
J gene: TRBJ1-4
clone size: .
V gene: TRBV7-9
CDR3 protein: CASSPRGGDEKLFF
CDR3 DNA: TGTGCCAGCAGCCCGCGGGGGGGAGATGAAAAACTGTTTTTT

D gene: TRBD2
J gene: TRBJ2-1
clone size: .
V gene: TRBV20-1
CDR3 protein: CSAMTSGDEQFF
CDR3 DNA: TGCAGCGCTATGACTAGCGGCGATGAGCAGTTCTTC

D gene: .
J gene: TRBJ2-5
clone size: .
V gene: TRBV18
CDR3 protein: CASSSNSGETQYF
CDR3 DNA: TGTGCCAGCTCATCGAACAGTGGGGAGACCCAGTACTTC

D gene: TRBD1
J gene: TRBJ1-2
clone size: .
V gene: TRBV7-2
CDR3 protein: CASRSQGADYGYTF
CDR3 DNA: TGTGCCAGCAGGTCTCAGGGGGCGGACTATGGCTACACCTTC

D gene: .
J gene: TRBJ1-1
clone size: .
V gene: TRBV7-3
CDR3 protein: CASSPGPWGLGTEAFF
CDR3 DNA: TGTGCCAGCAGCCCCGGACCGTGGGGGCTTGGCACTGAAGCTTTCTTT

D gene: TRBD1
J gene: TRBJ1-1
clone size: .
V gene: TRBV2
CDR3 protein: CASLRGQVNTEAFF
CDR3 DNA: TGTGCCAGCCTGAGGGGGCAGGTGAACACTGAAGCTTTCTTT